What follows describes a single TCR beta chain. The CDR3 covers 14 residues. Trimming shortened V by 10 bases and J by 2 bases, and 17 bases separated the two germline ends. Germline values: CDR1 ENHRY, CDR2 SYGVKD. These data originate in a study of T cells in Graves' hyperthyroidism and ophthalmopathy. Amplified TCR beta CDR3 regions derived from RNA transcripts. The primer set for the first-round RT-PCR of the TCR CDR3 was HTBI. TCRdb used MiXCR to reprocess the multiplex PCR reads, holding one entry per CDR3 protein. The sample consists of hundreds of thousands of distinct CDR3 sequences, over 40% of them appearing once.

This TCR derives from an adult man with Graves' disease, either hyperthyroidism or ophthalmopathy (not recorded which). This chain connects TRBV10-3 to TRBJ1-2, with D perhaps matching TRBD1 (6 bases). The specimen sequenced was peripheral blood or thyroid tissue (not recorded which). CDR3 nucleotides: TGTGCCACCCGTCTACCCACAGGGAACTATGGCTACACCTTC. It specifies CATRLPTGNYGYTF.